One sample yielded the 19 T cell receptor beta chains listed below, sequenced in a study of blood T cell repertoires in COVID-19. TCRdb's table, derived via immunoSEQ multiplex PCR, lists solely in-frame clones and lacks some. The sample shows about 130,000 clones, around 81% of them seen only once. Material: peripheral blood. The source of these receptors is a human donor in a cohort sampled during active COVID-19.

A few counts support this clone. The rearrangement joins TRBV19 to TRBJ1-1, with 10 nucleotides matching TRBD1. This CDR3 region has 15 residues. V lost 7 bases and J lost 0; bases outside the gene matches: 5. In germline, CDR1 is LNHDA, CDR2 SQIVND (reference sequence). CDR3 nucleotides: TGTGCCAGTACAACGACAGGGGGCGTGAACACTGAAGCTTTCTTT. Its protein product is CASTTTGGVNTEAFF.

This CDR3 is CASRRQQVETARIYGYTF. DNA for the CDR3: TGTGCAAGTCGCCGACAGCAGGTTGAGACAGCAAGAATCTATGGCTACACCTTC. The chain is built from TRBV12-2 and TRBJ1-2; the table's D call of TRBD1 was not tested on the DNA. TRBV12-2 is designated a pseudogene. The CDR3 runs 18 residues.

The rearrangement joins TRBV6-4 to TRBJ2-1; 12 bases align to TRBD2. The germline CDR1 and CDR2 sequences are MRHNA and SNTAGT. The CDR3 totals 15 residues. Losses at the gene ends were 6 bases for V and 7 bases for J; bases not matched to a gene: 7. CDR3 region: CASSARLAGENEQFF. The CDR3 DNA follows: TGTGCCAGCAGCGCCAGACTAGCGGGGGAAAATGAGCAGTTCTTC.

This clone appeared a single time. This chain joins TRBV3-1 (or the pseudogene TRBV3-2) and TRBJ1-5, with 11 bases fitting TRBD1. Germline V CDR1 and CDR2: LGHDT, YNNKEL (reference sequence). The CDR3 covers 15 residues. The V gene end was trimmed by 5 bases and the J gene end by 4 bases; junction bases not matched to a gene: 4. CDR3 coding DNA: TGTGCCAGCAGCTCTGGGACAGGGGGTAATCAGCCCCAGCATTTT. This codes for CASSSGTGGNQPQHF.

The chain uses TRBV7-9 and TRBJ1-1; possibly TRBD1 for D (5 bases). The CDR3 has 11 residues. Deletions cut 6 bases from V and 7 bases from J, with 9 bases between. Germline V gives CDR1 SEHNR, CDR2 FQNEAQ (reference sequence). The CDR3 is CASSWGDEAFF. As DNA, the CDR3 is TGTGCCAGCAGTTGGGGGGATGAAGCTTTCTTT.

The V call is TRBV14, the J call TRBJ2-4; 8 nucleotides align to TRBD2. CDR3 length equals 17 residues. The J segment lost 8 bases and the V segment lost 1 base, leaving 13 bases of the junction unmatched. The germline CDR1 and CDR2 sequences are SGHDN and FVKESK. The CDR3 here is CASSQVPPAGGRDIQYF. The DNA of the CDR3 is TGTGCCAGCAGCCAAGTTCCACCGGCGGGGGGCAGAGACATTCAGTACTTC.

V and J are TRBV14 and TRBJ2-7; TRBD2 agrees at 11 bases. Unmatched junction bases numbered 6, after V lost 3 bases and J lost 2 bases. This CDR3 region has 16 residues. Germline V gene sequence: CDR1 SGHDN, CDR2 FVKESK. CDR3: CASSQTGTSGTYEQYF. The CDR3 DNA is TGTGCCAGCAGCCAGACCGGGACTAGCGGAACCTACGAGCAGTACTTC. Together with reference TRBV14 and TRBJ2-7, the CDR3 gives the full variable domain: EAGVTQFPSHSVIEKGQTVTLRCDPISGHDNLYWYRRVMGKEIKFLLHFVKESKQDESGMPNNRFLAERTGGTYSTLKVQPAELEDSGVYFCASSQTGTSGTYEQYFGPGTRLTVT.

This clone turned up a few times. The V and J genes are TRBV1 and TRBJ1-5. TRBV1 is designated a pseudogene. CDR3 length: 15 residues. This chain's CDR3 is CTSSQDSVENQPQHF. The CDR3 DNA reads TGCACCAGCAGCCAAGATAGTGTCGAAAATCAGCCCCAGCATTTT.

The gene calls are TRBV5-5 and TRBJ2-7; 7 nucleotides agree with TRBD1. V shed 0 bases and J 5 bases; nucleotides not matched to a gene: 5. The CDR3 has 14 amino acids. Looked up from germline, CDR1 is SGHKS and CDR2 is YYEKEE (reference sequence). The CDR3 spells CASSLVTGSHEQYF. CDR3 nucleotide sequence: TGTGCCAGCAGCTTGGTGACAGGGTCCCACGAGCAGTACTTC.

This chain connects TRBV7-8 to TRBJ2-5; D is perhaps TRBD1 (5 bases). Per germline, CDR1 SGHVS and CDR2 FQNEAQ. Deletions cut 3 bases from V and 2 bases from J, with 19 bases between. This CDR3 contains 17 residues. The CDR3 reads CASSFLLTGSLQETQYF. The CDR3 DNA reads as TGTGCCAGCAGCTTCCTCCTTACAGGATCCCTTCAAGAGACCCAGTACTTC.

J is TRBJ2-3 and V is TRBV5-6; 9 nucleotides agree with TRBD2. CDR1 and CDR2 (germline): SGHDT, YYEEEE. Trimming took 2 bases from V and 1 from J; bases not matched to a gene: 5. There are 16 residues in the CDR3. The CDR3 bases are TGTGCCAGCAGCTTAGGAGAGCGGGGGGGCACAGATACGCAGTATTTT. Protein: CASSLGERGGTDTQYF.

This chain joins TRBV7-8 and TRBJ2-1; the match to TRBD1 covers 8 bases. This CDR3 contains 15 residues. The germline gives CDR1 SGHVS, CDR2 FQNEAQ. V lost 1 base to trimming and J lost 4 bases; unmatched junction nucleotides: 3. CDR3 sequence reads: CASSLGDRYYNEQFF. The CDR3 coding sequence is TGTGCCAGCAGCTTAGGGGACAGGTATTACAATGAGCAGTTCTTC.

As concerns this clone: An end of the junction differs from the germline gene, which may be a read error. In DNA, the CDR3 is TGTGCCAGCAGCTTTCCGGGACATGGGCCGATCCTTTTT. The encoded protein is CASSFPGHGPILF. The chain links TRBV3-1 (or the pseudogene TRBV3-2) to TRBJ1-4; a weak D match, TRBD1 (6 bases). The CDR3 covers 13 residues. CDR1 and CDR2 (germline): LGHDT, YNNKEL (reference sequence).

This clone has a single count. The chain has TRBV2 and TRBJ1-1; 7 positions match TRBD1. The germline gives CDR1 SNHLY, CDR2 FYNNEI. There are 13 residues in the CDR3. The ends lost 7 bases at V and 2 bases at J; junction bases unmatched: 4. CDR3 DNA: TGTGCCAGCATCGGGACAGACAACACTGAAGCTTTCTTT. This sequence encodes CASIGTDNTEAFF.

The genes are TRBV27 and TRBJ2-2; TRBD1 agrees at 10 bases. The junction had 5 bases not matched to a gene; V was cut back by 5 bases and J by 5 bases. CDR1 and CDR2 from the germline V gene are MNHEY and SMNVEV (reference sequence). The CDR3 extends over 15 amino acids. CDR3 bases: TGTGCCAGCAGTATGGGACAGGGGTGGACCGGGGAGCTGTTTTTT. It translates to CASSMGQGWTGELFF.

This chain joins TRBV10-3 and TRBJ2-7; D not certain. In germline, CDR1 is ENHRY, CDR2 SYGVKD. V was trimmed by 8 bases and J by 4 bases, leaving 9 bases between them. The length of the CDR3 is 11 residues. DNA for the CDR3: TGTGCCATCCGGAACAGTTACGAGCAGTACTTC. Translating gives CAIRNSYEQYF.

The genes are TRBV20-1 and TRBJ1-2, with TRBD1 matching 7 bases. CDR1 and CDR2 (germline): DFQATT, SNEGSKA (reference sequence). There are 11 residues in the CDR3. The V and J ends lost 7 bases and 3 bases, in that order; junction bases with no gene match: 2. The CDR3 here is CSGTGDYGYTF. Written as DNA, the CDR3 is TGCAGTGGTACAGGGGACTATGGCTACACCTTC.

V usage is TRBV15 and J usage is TRBJ1-1, with TRBD1 matching over 9 bases. Germline CDR1 is LNHNV and CDR2 is YYDKDF (reference sequence). V lost 5 bases to trimming and J lost 6 bases; unmatched junction nucleotides: 7. The length of the CDR3 is 14 residues. CDR3 loop: CATSVTGGQAEAFF. CDR3 coding DNA: TGTGCCACCAGCGTCACAGGGGGCCAGGCTGAAGCTTTCTTT.

The chain joins TRBV7-8 to TRBJ2-3; possibly TRBD1 for D (6 bases). V dropped 5 bases and J dropped 2 bases, with 11 bases sitting between them. Germline V gene sequence: CDR1 SGHVS, CDR2 FQNEAQ. The CDR3 covers 14 residues. CDR3: CASSPGVDTDTQYF. The CDR3 nucleotides are TGTGCCAGCAGCCCAGGGGTCGACACAGATACGCAGTATTTT.